A selection of T cell receptor beta chains follows, all from one sample in a study of shared clonotypes between healthy human individuals. Assay used: immunoSEQ multiplex PCR; TCRdb lists only in-frame clones, some missing. In the table there are 2 million or so clones, roughly 96% of which are singletons. The material sequenced was naive CD4+ T cells sorted from blood. These receptor sequences come from a man between 18 and 29 years old in good health. Both conserved end residues are part of each CDR3. The D gene is left open where the match is weak. Not every row has a clone size; where given, it reads once, few, many or a size class.

TRBV5-1	.	TRBJ2-1	.	CASSLGGISYNEQFF	TGCGCCAGCAGCTTGGGCGGGATTTCCTACAATGAGCAGTTCTTC
TRBV30	.	TRBJ1-5	.	CAWKLTGSGPQHF	TGTGCCTGGAAACTTACGGGGTCGGGGCCCCAGCATTTT
TRBV9	.	TRBJ1-2	.	CASSVGRGPNYGYTF	TGTGCCAGCAGCGTAGGTAGGGGTCCAAACTATGGCTACACCTTC
TRBV10-3	.	TRBJ1-1	.	CAIRPSAGNTEAFF	TGTGCCATCAGACCCTCGGCAGGGAACACTGAAGCTTTCTTT
TRBV6-1	.	TRBJ1-2	TRBD1	CASSDGQGGYFTF	TGTGCCAGCAGTGATGGACAGGGCGGTTATTTCACCTTC
TRBV4-1	.	TRBJ2-1	.	CASSQEGDLSYNEQFF	TGCGCCAGCAGCCAAGAAGGGGACCTGTCCTACAATGAGCAGTTCTTC
TRBV7-9	.	TRBJ2-5	.	CASSPRNSQETQYF	TGTGCCAGCAGTCCCAGGAATTCACAAGAGACCCAGTACTTC
TRBV12-5	once	TRBJ2-7	.	CASANWDTPSSDEQYF	TGTGCTAGTGCCAATTGGGACACCCCCAGCAGCGACGAGCAGTACTTC
TRBV7-2	once	TRBJ1-3	.	CASSVQGLDTIYF	TGTGCCAGCAGCGTCCAGGGTTTGGACACCATATATTTT
TRBV6-6	.	TRBJ2-3	TRBD2	CASSYSGLGYWDTQYF	TGTGCCAGCAGTTACTCGGGACTAGGCTATTGGGATACGCAGTATTTT
TRBV7-6	.	TRBJ2-7	.	CASSSGRLVPPYEQYF	TGTGCCAGCAGCTCCGGTAGACTAGTTCCCCCCTACGAGCAGTACTTC
TRBV27	.	TRBJ2-7	TRBD2	CAPSGGEGYEQYF	TGTGCCCCATCGGGGGGAGAGGGCTACGAGCAGTACTTC
TRBV30	.	TRBJ1-5	.	CAWSGQGGNQPQHF	TGTGCCTGGAGCGGGCAGGGAGGCAATCAGCCCCAGCATTTT
TRBV7-9	.	TRBJ2-3	.	CASSLGTGRTDTQYF	TGTGCCAGCAGCTTAGGTACAGGGAGGACAGATACGCAGTATTTT
TRBV2	.	TRBJ2-4	.	CASSDRGRAKNIQYF	TGTGCCAGCAGTGATCGGGGGAGGGCCAAAAACATTCAGTACTTC
TRBV5-1	.	TRBJ1-5	TRBD1	CASSLNRGPINQPQHF	TGCGCCAGCAGCTTAAACAGGGGCCCAATCAATCAGCCCCAGCATTTT
TRBV30	.	TRBJ1-3	.	CAWSVRGNTIYF	TGTGCCTGGAGTGTCAGGGGAAACACCATATATTTT
TRBV21-1	.	TRBJ2-5	.	CASSEQHRVQETQYF	TGTGCCAGCAGCGAACAACACAGGGTCCAAGAGACCCAGTACTTC
TRBV7-9	.	TRBJ1-1	.	CASSFGGGIMNTEAFF	TGTGCCAGCAGCTTTGGGGGCGGAATCATGAACACTGAAGCTTTCTTT
TRBV5-1	.	TRBJ2-3	.	CASSLEGGASDTQYF	TGCGCCAGCAGCTTGGAGGGGGGCGCGTCAGATACGCAGTATTTT
TRBV6-6	.	TRBJ2-1	TRBD1	CASSSPGQVYNEQFF	TGTGCCAGCAGTTCCCCGGGACAGGTCTACAATGAGCAGTTCTTC
TRBV6-5	.	TRBJ1-2	TRBD1	CASRQGASPNYGYTF	TGTGCCAGCAGACAGGGGGCGAGTCCTAACTATGGCTACACCTTC
TRBV13	.	TRBJ1-6	TRBD1	CASSLTGANNSPLHF	TGTGCCAGCAGCTTGACAGGGGCGAATAATTCACCCCTCCACTTT
TRBV28	.	TRBJ1-5	.	CASSLLGEGNQPQHF	TGTGCCAGCAGTTTATTGGGGGAGGGCAATCAGCCCCAGCATTTT
TRBV5-1	.	TRBJ1-1	.	CASSLEKGRAFF	TGCGCCAGCAGCTTGGAAAAGGGGCGTGCTTTCTTT
TRBV18	.	TRBJ1-1	TRBD1	CASSPIQGVNTEAFF	TGTGCCAGCTCACCAATCCAGGGGGTGAACACTGAAGCTTTCTTT
TRBV5-1	.	TRBJ2-1	.	CASRRAGDYNEQFF	TGCGCCAGCAGGAGGGCAGGGGACTACAATGAGCAGTTCTTC
TRBV28	.	TRBJ1-6	TRBD1	CAHKGAQGSPLHF	TGTGCCCACAAGGGGGCCCAGGGGTCACCCCTCCACTTT
TRBV28	.	TRBJ1-2	.	CASSLVAGPTGYTF	TGTGCCAGCAGTTTAGTTGCCGGGCCGACGGGCTACACCTTC
TRBV7-2	.	TRBJ1-6	TRBD1	CASSGQGGVYNSPLHF	TGTGCCAGCAGCGGCCAGGGGGGCGTCTATAATTCACCCCTCCACTTT
TRBV10-3	.	TRBJ1-2	TRBD1	CAIRGGQGVSYGYTF	TGTGCCATCAGAGGGGGACAGGGGGTCAGCTATGGCTACACCTTC
TRBV4-1	.	TRBJ2-2	.	CASSQDSRPEAGELFF	TGCGCCAGCAGCCAAGATAGCCGCCCGGAGGCCGGGGAGCTGTTTTTT
TRBV12-2	.	TRBJ2-7	.	CASRPRLAGVGGYEQYF	TGTGCAAGTCGCCCGCGGCTAGCGGGAGTGGGGGGATACGAGCAGTACTTC
TRBV4-1	.	TRBJ2-1	TRBD2	CASSQDLLAGGREQFF	TGCGCCAGCAGCCAAGATCTTCTAGCGGGAGGACGTGAGCAGTTCTTC
TRBV6-5	.	TRBJ1-1	.	CASSPNDRLNTEAFF	TGTGCCAGCAGTCCGAACGACAGATTGAACACTGAAGCTTTCTTT
TRBV5-6	.	TRBJ1-2	.	CASSLLGEDYGYTF	TGTGCCAGCAGCTTGCTGGGGGAAGACTATGGCTACACCTTC
TRBV21-1	.	TRBJ1-1	.	CASSKTFRQMNTEAFF	TGTGCCAGCAGCAAAACGTTTAGGCAGATGAACACTGAAGCTTTCTTT
TRBV18	.	TRBJ2-7	.	CASSAVSSYEQYF	TGTGCCAGCTCGGCGGTCAGCTCCTACGAGCAGTACTTC
TRBV10-3	.	TRBJ2-1	TRBD2	CAISGTSGTYNEQFF	TGTGCCATCAGTGGGACTAGCGGCACCTACAATGAGCAGTTCTTC
TRBV11-3	.	TRBJ2-1	.	CASSARGGSYNEQFF	TGTGCCAGCAGCGCGCGAGGAGGGTCCTACAATGAGCAGTTCTTC
TRBV7-9	.	TRBJ2-3	.	CASSLVGDSTDTQYF	TGTGCCAGCAGCTTAGTCGGGGATTCCACAGATACGCAGTATTTT
TRBV2	.	TRBJ1-3	.	CASSPRVGFSGNTIYF	TGTGCCAGCAGTCCCCGGGTCGGGTTCTCTGGAAACACCATATATTTT